This TCR beta chain was retrieved from a study of cytomegalovirus exposure and HLA in healthy donors. Study results and caveats: TCR beta V- and J-gene trimming, according to a later analysis, was linked to a missense DCLRE1C variant.

This CDR3 has 16 residues. Germline V lookup: CDR1 MDHEN, CDR2 SYDVKM. Trimming stripped 9 bases from V and 2 bases from J, with 23 bases between. This clone was seen a single time. The target antigen is unknown. The PCR was carried out with 60 Vbeta primers and 13 Jbeta primers. Assay used: immunoSEQ multiplex PCR; TCRdb lists only in-frame clones, some missing. The sample comprises approximately 150,000 clones, about 64% of which are singletons, and 7% to 8.5% rests with the top ten. This clonotype originated in a woman aged 60 to 75 in good health and CMV-seropositive. Sample: PBMCs. V and J are TRBV28 and TRBJ2-7; a weak D match, TRBD2 (6 bases). The CDR3 region has the DNA TGTGCCAGTACACGTGGGGCCGGGACTGGAACCTACGAGCAGTACTTC. It encodes CASTRGAGTGTYEQYF.